This is a list of T cell receptor beta chains from one sample in a study of neurological immune-mediated disorders. One entry per CDR3 protein, called by TCRdb with MiXCR from the 5' RACE reads. The table records tens of thousands of distinct CDR3 sequences, about 3.3% of them present only once. The sequenced material came from PBMCs. The receptors come from a woman aged 55-69 years with multiple sclerosis. Both conserved end residues are part of each CDR3. The D gene is left open where the match is weak. For some rows the clone size is stated as once, few or many, or as a class when expanded; others skip it.

V gene	J gene	D gene	CDR3 length	clone size	CDR3 protein	CDR3 DNA
TRBV27	TRBJ1-4	NA	15	many	CASSPTKSTNEKLFF	TGTGCCAGCAGTCCAACGAAATCAACTAATGAAAAACTGTTTTTT
TRBV5-1	TRBJ1-2	NA	16	many	CASSPTALQGFYGYTF	TGCGCCAGCAGCCCCACAGCACTCCAAGGGTTCTATGGCTACACCTTC
TRBV5-1	TRBJ2-1	NA	15	many	CASGPGSGRSNEQFF	TGCGCCAGCGGGCCTGGGTCGGGGAGGTCCAATGAGCAGTTCTTC
TRBV7-9	TRBJ2-3	NA	12	many	CASTVPPDTQYF	TGTGCCAGCACCGTTCCCCCAGATACGCAGTATTTT
TRBV29-1	TRBJ2-7	NA	11	many	CSVRTVDWQYF	TGCAGCGTTCGGACAGTCGACTGGCAGTACTTC
TRBV6-5	TRBJ2-7	TRBD2	15	many	CASSYPKTSAYEQYF	TGTGCCAGCAGTTACCCCAAGACTAGCGCTTACGAGCAGTACTTC
TRBV7-2	TRBJ1-1	NA	14	many	CASNTGVGNTEAFF	TGTGCCAGCAATACGGGGGTGGGGAACACTGAAGCTTTCTTT
TRBV20-1	TRBJ2-3	NA	13	many	CSAPPISTDTQYF	TGCAGTGCTCCTCCCATAAGCACAGATACGCAGTATTTT
TRBV20-1	TRBJ2-7	NA	15	many	CSARDLVGRSYEQYF	TGCAGTGCTAGAGATCTGGTCGGGCGCTCCTACGAGCAGTACTTC
TRBV19	TRBJ2-1	NA	11	few	CASSIIGEQFF	TGTGCCAGTAGTATAATAGGAGAGCAGTTCTTC
TRBV20-1	TRBJ1-5	NA	13	many	CSATDRGNQPQHF	TGCAGTGCTACAGACAGAGGCAATCAGCCCCAGCATTTT
TRBV18	TRBJ2-5	NA	12	many	CASSPPPGLQYF	TGTGCCAGCTCACCACCACCGGGCCTACAGTACTTC
TRBV5-6	TRBJ2-5	TRBD1	15	many	CASRELGQSTETQYF	TGTGCCAGCAGGGAACTGGGACAGTCAACGGAGACCCAGTACTTC
TRBV6-1	TRBJ2-1	TRBD2	17	many	CASSFGTSGGSYNEQFF	TGTGCCAGCAGTTTCGGGACTAGCGGGGGATCCTACAATGAGCAGTTCTTC
TRBV16	TRBJ1-5	NA	15	many	CASSQGRTSNQPQHF	TGTGCCAGCAGCCAAGGCAGAACGAGCAATCAGCCCCAGCATTTT
TRBV10-3	TRBJ2-7	TRBD1	14	NA	CAIRLTGNSYEQYF	TGTGCCATCAGGTTGACAGGGAACTCCTACGAGCAGTACTTC
TRBV18	TRBJ2-1	NA	11	many	CASSLSNEQFF	TGTGCCAGCTCACTTTCCAATGAGCAGTTCTTC
TRBV12-3/TRBV12-4	TRBJ1-2	NA	13	many	CASSPLGNYGYTF	TGTGCCAGCAGCCCCCTAGGTAACTATGGCTACACCTTC
TRBV20-1	TRBJ1-2	NA	14	many	CSASLRDGNYGYTF	TGCAGTGCTAGTCTCCGGGACGGTAACTATGGCTACACCTTC
TRBV5-1	TRBJ2-3	NA	17	many	CASSLEGSRVSTDTQYF	TGCGCCAGCAGCTTGGAGGGTAGCAGAGTTAGCACAGATACGCAGTATTTT
TRBV20-1	TRBJ2-7	NA	14	NA	CSAGEVKGLNEQYF	TGCAGTGCGGGAGAGGTCAAGGGATTGAACGAGCAGTACTTC
TRBV7-8	TRBJ1-2	NA	16	many	CASSSSAQRANYGYTF	TGTGCCAGCAGCTCCTCGGCGCAGCGTGCTAACTATGGCTACACCTTC
TRBV6-5	TRBJ2-1	NA	17	many	CASSLRPGVAMDNEQFF	TGTGCCAGCAGTTTACGCCCCGGGGTAGCGATGGACAATGAGCAGTTCTTC
TRBV20-1	TRBJ1-1	NA	14	many	CSARVPVPNTEAFF	TGCAGTGCTAGAGTGCCAGTACCGAACACTGAAGCTTTCTTT
TRBV11-2	TRBJ2-7	TRBD2	17	many	CASSSRLAGPISYEQYF	TGTGCCAGCAGCTCCCGACTAGCGGGGCCCATCTCCTACGAGCAGTACTTC
TRBV20-1	TRBJ1-1	NA	12	many	CSARVKNREAFF	TGCAGTGCTAGAGTGAAAAATAGGGAAGCTTTCTTT
TRBV20-1	TRBJ1-6	NA	14	NA	CSARATGNNSTLNF	TGCAGTGCTAGAGCTACAGGAAATAATTCAACCCTCAACTTT
TRBV5-1	TRBJ1-2	TRBD1	12	many	CASGDRNYGYTF	TGCGCCAGCGGGGACAGGAACTATGGCTACACCTTC
TRBV11-2	TRBJ2-6	NA	16	NA	CASSRNRATGANVLTF	TGTGCCAGCAGCCGAAACAGGGCAACTGGGGCCAACGTCCTGACTTTC
TRBV5-1	TRBJ2-1	NA	14	many	CASRWGEGYNEQFF	TGCGCCAGCAGGTGGGGAGAGGGTTACAATGAGCAGTTCTTC
TRBV20-1	TRBJ1-5	NA	13	many	CSAPGGGGQPQHF	TGCAGTGCTCCCGGGGGGGGAGGTCAGCCCCAGCATTTT
TRBV28	TRBJ1-6	NA	16	many	CASSRSDYSYNSPLHF	TGTGCCAGCAGTCGTTCGGACTACTCCTATAATTCACCCCTCCACTTT
TRBV20-1	TRBJ1-2	TRBD1	13	few	CSARTDRVYGYTF	TGCAGTGCTAGGACGGACAGGGTATATGGCTACACCTTC
TRBV6-1	TRBJ2-6	NA	13	few	CASSASGANVLTF	TGTGCCAGCAGCGCCTCGGGGGCCAACGTCCTGACTTTC
TRBV5-1	TRBJ2-3	NA	12	many	CASSFVTDTQYF	TGCGCCAGCAGCTTCGTCACAGATACGCAGTATTTT
TRBV5-1	TRBJ2-3	TRBD1	15	many	CASSQDRGVTDTQYF	TGCGCCAGCAGCCAGGACAGGGGGGTGACAGATACGCAGTATTTT
TRBV14	TRBJ1-2	NA	13	many	CASSLKGGFGYTF	TGTGCCAGCAGCCTAAAGGGAGGGTTTGGCTACACCTTC
TRBV27	TRBJ1-2	NA	16	many	CASSSVGATTNYGYTF	TGTGCCAGCAGTTCTGTAGGAGCCACAACTAACTATGGCTACACCTTC
TRBV7-9	TRBJ1-1	NA	15	many	CASSSGVWMNTEAFF	TGTGCCAGCAGCTCAGGGGTGTGGATGAACACTGAAGCTTTCTTT
TRBV5-1	TRBJ2-3	NA	16	many	CASSLAPGPAPDTQYF	TGCGCCAGCAGCTTGGCCCCGGGCCCTGCCCCAGATACGCAGTATTTT
TRBV20-1	TRBJ2-6	TRBD1	19	many	CSARPPGQGGFSGANVLTF	TGCAGTGCTAGACCCCCCGGACAGGGAGGTTTCTCCGGGGCCAACGTCCTGACTTTC
TRBV20-1	TRBJ2-7	TRBD1	15	many	CSARDVRTGAYEQYF	TGCAGTGCTAGAGATGTTCGGACAGGGGCCTACGAGCAGTACTTC
TRBV7-2	TRBJ1-3	NA	13	many	CASSFKRGNTIYF	TGTGCCAGCAGCTTCAAAAGGGGAAACACCATATATTTT
TRBV29-1	TRBJ2-2	NA	14	many	CSVGPVPNTGELFF	TGCAGCGTTGGCCCGGTTCCTAACACCGGGGAGCTGTTTTTT
TRBV5-6	TRBJ2-6	NA	14	many	CASSLMNGANVLTF	TGTGCCAGCAGCTTGATGAATGGGGCCAACGTCCTGACTTTC
TRBV27	TRBJ1-1	TRBD1	14	many	CASSKQGAFTEAFF	TGTGCCAGCAGTAAACAGGGGGCTTTCACTGAAGCTTTCTTT
TRBV7-2	TRBJ2-7	TRBD1	16	medium-sized	CASSLMDRGQGGEQYF	TGTGCCAGCAGCTTAATGGATAGGGGACAGGGGGGCGAGCAGTACTTC
TRBV20-1	TRBJ2-5	NA	13	many	CSARGQYQETQYF	TGCAGTGCTAGAGGACAGTACCAAGAGACCCAGTACTTC
TRBV2	TRBJ1-5	NA	15	many	CASSGVSVSNQPQHF	TGTGCCAGCAGTGGGGTCTCAGTGAGCAATCAGCCCCAGCATTTT
TRBV19	TRBJ1-1	NA	14	few	CASSILIGQPEAFF	TGTGCCAGTAGTATTTTGATCGGACAGCCTGAAGCTTTCTTT
TRBV7-9	TRBJ1-2	NA	12	many	CASLGGVNSYTF	TGTGCCAGCCTCGGGGGGGTTAATAGCTACACCTTC
TRBV7-2	TRBJ1-5	NA	15	NA	CASSRSRGGNQPQHF	TGTGCCAGCAGCCGAAGCCGGGGGGGGAATCAGCCCCAGCATTTT
TRBV5-1	TRBJ1-4	NA	18	many	CASSRTAGRQTTNEKLFF	TGCGCCAGCAGCCGGACGGCCGGACGACAAACAACTAATGAAAAACTGTTTTTT
TRBV25-1	TRBJ1-1	TRBD1	15	many	CASIPRDRVNTEAFF	TGTGCCAGCATACCTAGGGACAGGGTGAACACTGAAGCTTTCTTT
TRBV5-1	TRBJ1-3	NA	15	many	CASRLTGVSGNTIYF	TGCGCCAGCAGGCTTACGGGGGTCTCTGGAAACACCATATATTTT